These 25 T cell receptor beta chains originate from one sample sequenced in a study of blood T cell repertoires in COVID-19. Produced via immunoSEQ multiplex PCR; TCRdb's table is partial and in-frame only. Of more than 200,000 clones listed, about four fifths are singletons. The sample consisted of peripheral blood. The receptors shown here come from a man aged 40-49 years with active or convalescent COVID-19.

The chain couples TRBV12-3 or TRBV12-4 to TRBJ1-1, with unresolved D. The CDR3 runs 11 residues. V was clipped by 4 bases and J by 6 bases, with 6 bases between them. DNA of the CDR3: TGTGCCAGCAGTTCGTCAGCTGAAGCTTTCTTT. This encodes CASSSSAEAFF.

The chain uses TRBV25-1 and TRBJ1-4; unclear D gene. V was cut by 3 bases and J by 7 bases, with 6 bases left in between. Germline V lookup: CDR1 MGHDK, CDR2 SYGVNS. CDR3 length equals 12 residues. This chain's CDR3 is CASSDGGEKLFF. In DNA, the CDR3 is TGTGCCAGCAGTGATGGCGGTGAAAAACTGTTTTTT.

This rearrangement joins TRBV3-1 (or the pseudogene TRBV3-2) to TRBJ1-3, with 9 positions matching TRBD1. V lost 4 bases and J lost 2; bases outside the gene matches: 9. Germline assignment: CDR1 LGHDT and CDR2 YNNKEL (reference sequence). The CDR3 runs 17 residues. The CDR3 region has the DNA TGTGCCAGCAGCCCACCCGGAGGGACAGGGACTGGAAACACCATATATTTT. It translates to CASSPPGGTGTGNTIYF.

This rearrangement joins TRBV6-2 or TRBV6-3 to TRBJ1-1; 7 bases agree with TRBD1. The V and J ends lost 2 bases and 7 bases, in that order; junction bases with no gene match: 13. The CDR3 covers 16 residues. CDR1 and CDR2 from the germline V gene are MNHEY and SVGEGT. The CDR3 coding sequence is TGTGCCAGCAGTTACCCACCTTCGACAGGGCGGAATGAAGCTTTCTTT. Translated: CASSYPPSTGRNEAFF.

The J gene is TRBJ2-1, the V gene TRBV7-8; D possibly corresponds to TRBD2 (6 bases). Trimming removed 0 bases from V and 4 bases from J, with 10 bases in between. The germline V gene encodes CDR1 SGHVS and CDR2 FQNEAQ. CDR3 length: 15 residues. CDR3 nucleotide sequence: TGTGCCAGCAGCTTAGCGGGGGGAACATACAATGAGCAGTTCTTC. This translates into CASSLAGGTYNEQFF.

The rearrangement joins TRBV4-2 to TRBJ1-2; 10 nucleotides match TRBD1. Germline CDR1 is LGHNA and CDR2 is YNFKEQ. The CDR3 extends over 13 amino acids. V dropped 4 bases and J dropped 8; count of bases not matched to a gene: 4. Here the CDR3 DNA reads TGTGCCAGCAGCCGACAGGGGGCAGGCGGCTACACCTTC. Translation: CASSRQGAGGYTF.

The rearrangement uses TRBV11-2 and TRBJ2-1; D remains unclear. Between the trimmed V and J ends, which lost 2 bases and 5 bases, there was a span of 13 bases. Germline values: CDR1 SGHAT, CDR2 FQNNGV. The CDR3 covers 15 residues. The CDR3 sequence: CASSLRWSVDNEQFF. CDR3 DNA sequence: TGTGCCAGCAGCTTAAGATGGAGTGTCGACAATGAGCAGTTCTTC.

V and J are TRBV5-4 and TRBJ2-1; possible D gene TRBD2, 6 bases. CDR3 length equals 14 residues. CDR1 is SGHNT and CDR2 is YYREEE in the germline V gene (reference sequence). V was pared by 0 bases and J by 4 bases, with 8 bases between. This chain's CDR3 is CASSLAGAYNEQFF. The CDR3 region has the DNA TGTGCCAGCAGCTTGGCGGGAGCTTACAATGAGCAGTTCTTC.

The rearrangement uses TRBV7-9 and TRBJ2-2; D unclear. From germline, CDR1 is SEHNR and CDR2 FQNEAQ (reference sequence). Trimming took 0 bases from V and 2 from J, leaving 4 bases between them. The CDR3 is 14 residues long. This chain's CDR3 is CASSLALNTGELFF. The CDR3 region has the DNA TGTGCCAGCAGCTTAGCCCTAAACACCGGGGAGCTGTTTTTT.

This chain uses TRBV21-1 with TRBJ2-4; the table's D call, TRBD1, was not checked against the DNA. TRBV21-1 is flagged as a pseudogene. The CDR3 extends over 17 amino acids. CDR3: CASSNGHRFTVKNIQYF. CDR3 DNA sequence: TGTGCCAGCAGCAATGGGCACCGATTTACGGTCAAAAACATTCAGTACTTC.

V usage is TRBV6-5 and J usage is TRBJ2-7, with a weak D call TRBD1 (5 bases). Trimming removed 10 bases from V and 6 bases from J, with 25 bases in between. The CDR3 runs to 15 residues. CDR1 and CDR2 from the germline V gene are MNHEY and SVGAGI. CDR3 protein: CATMGERGFHIEQYF. The CDR3 nucleotides read TGTGCCACCATGGGTGAAAGGGGTTTTCACATCGAGCAGTACTTC.

The chain recombines TRBV6-1 with TRBJ1-2; 11 nucleotides align to TRBD1. Germline CDR1 is MNHNS and CDR2 is SASEGT. The trim removed 6 bases at V and 7 bases at J, leaving 10 bases unmatched. The CDR3 contains 15 residues. The CDR3 loop is CASRGQGEDSGGYTF. The DNA for the CDR3 is TGTGCCAGCAGGGGACAGGGGGAGGATTCGGGTGGCTACACCTTC.

This chain uses TRBV30 with TRBJ1-1; no definite D call. Trimming took 1 base from V and 1 from J, leaving 4 bases between them. This CDR3 region has 12 residues. CDR1 is GTSNPN, CDR2 SVGIG, per germline (reference sequence). Here the CDR3 DNA reads TGTGCCTGGAGTGGACAGAACACTGAAGCTTTCTTT. This encodes CAWSGQNTEAFF.

This clone was picked up a small number of times. The rearrangement links TRBV28 to TRBJ1-2; D may be TRBD1 (6 bases). The CDR3 extends over 14 amino acids. Germline CDR1 is MDHEN and CDR2 is SYDVKM. The V gene lost 3 bases and the J gene lost 5 bases, with 13 bases spanning the gap. CDR3: CASSLVNREYGYTF. CDR3 sequence (DNA): TGTGCCAGCAGTTTGGTTAACAGGGAGTATGGCTACACCTTC.

This clone has a handful of counts. The chain joins TRBV3-1 (or the pseudogene TRBV3-2) to TRBJ2-5, with TRBD2 as a possible D gene (7 bases). Germline CDR1 LGHDT, CDR2 YNNKEL (reference sequence). The V and J ends lost 6 bases and 5 bases respectively, with 16 bases between them. This CDR3 is built from 14 residues. The CDR3 region has the DNA TGTGCCAGCAGTCGGAGGGGGGGGAAGGAGACCCAGTACTTC. Amino acids: CASSRRGGKETQYF.

The rearrangement links TRBV7-2 to TRBJ1-3, with unresolved D. The length of the CDR3 is 15 residues. The germline V gene encodes CDR1 SGHTA and CDR2 FQGNSA. With 1 base removed from V and 6 bases from J, the gap between germline ends came to 13 bases. Here the CDR3 DNA reads TGTGCCAGCAGCTTAGGTAGCCCTGGCGCAAACACCATATATTTT. Translated: CASSLGSPGANTIYF.

This clone was counted at least ten times. The chain has TRBV5-5 and TRBJ1-2; 9 nucleotides align to TRBD1. The CDR3 is 17 residues long. Germline lookup yields CDR1 SGHKS and CDR2 YYEKEE (reference sequence). V shed 2 bases, J shed 2 bases, and the junction held 10 bases outside the gene matches. CDR3 DNA sequence: TGTGCCAGCAGCTTCACCCCCCCCGGGACAGGGAACTATGGCTACACCTTC. Its translation is CASSFTPPGTGNYGYTF.

The chain links TRBV5-1 to TRBJ2-3, with D maybe TRBD1 (5 bases). V was shortened by 4 bases and J by 6 bases, with 21 bases between the two germline ends. CDR3 size: 16 residues. Germline CDR1 is SGHRS and CDR2 is YFSETQ. The CDR3 sequence is CASSLPTGHDGDTQYF. The CDR3, as DNA: TGCGCCAGCAGCCTACCAACCGGACACGATGGGGATACGCAGTATTTT.

V gene TRBV4-1 combines with J gene TRBJ2-1; TRBD2 agrees at 7 bases. Looked up from germline, CDR1 is MGHRA and CDR2 is YSYEKL. V shed 0 bases and J 0 bases; nucleotides not matched to a gene: 5. This CDR3 comprises 17 residues. CDR3 sequence (DNA): TGCGCCAGCAGCCAAGATCTAGCGGCCAGCTCCTACAATGAGCAGTTCTTC. This gives the protein CASSQDLAASSYNEQFF.

The rearrangement joins TRBV5-1 to TRBJ2-7; 7 bases map to TRBD2. This CDR3 has 14 residues. Germline V gene sequence: CDR1 SGHRS, CDR2 YFSETQ. J lost 3 bases, V lost 4 bases, and 7 bases had no gene match. The CDR3 reads CASSAPGLLYEQYF. The CDR3 DNA reads as TGCGCCAGCAGCGCCCCGGGACTACTCTACGAGCAGTACTTC.

V and J are TRBV28 and TRBJ2-7, with 7 bases identical to TRBD1. The V segment lost 5 bases and the J segment 3 bases; nucleotides outside the gene matches: 10. Germline CDR1 reads MDHEN; CDR2 reads SYDVKM. The CDR3 extends over 15 amino acids. The CDR3 sequence is CASSPPTGVLYEQYF. As DNA, the CDR3 is TGTGCCAGCAGTCCTCCAACAGGGGTCCTCTACGAGCAGTACTTC. The full variable domain, in which reference TRBV28 and TRBJ2-7 provide the parts outside the CDR3, is DVKVTQSSRYLVKRTGEKVFLECVQDMDHENMFWYRQDPGLGLRLIYFSYDVKMKEKGDIPEGYSVSREKKERFSLILESASTNQTSMYLCASSPPTGVLYEQYFGPGTRLTVT.

V usage is TRBV19 and J usage is TRBJ1-5; D gene unclear. The CDR3 sequence is 14 residues long. Deletions cut 1 base from V and 6 bases from J, with 10 bases between. Germline V gene lookup returns CDR1 LNHDA and CDR2 SQIVND (reference sequence). In DNA form, the CDR3 reads TGTGCCAGTAGTATAGCCGGGGAGCGTCAGCCCCAGCATTTT. Amino acid sequence: CASSIAGERQPQHF.

This clone was counted a single time. The chain carries TRBV24-1 and TRBJ2-5; tentatively, D is TRBD1 (5 bases). This CDR3 spans 15 amino acids. Trimming left V 4 bases short and J 3 bases short, with 14 bases between. Looked up from germline, CDR1 is KGHDR and CDR2 is SFDVKD. The CDR3 sequence is CATSDPSGIEETQYF. As DNA, the CDR3 is TGTGCCACCAGTGACCCCTCAGGGATTGAAGAGACCCAGTACTTC.

The V and J genes are TRBV11-3 and TRBJ2-1, with TRBD2 as a possible D gene (5 bases). Trimming stripped 5 bases from V and 8 bases from J, with 13 bases between. Germline CDR1 is SGHNT and CDR2 is YENEEA. This CDR3 region has 13 residues. The CDR3 spells CASSRKREHEQFF. The CDR3 coding sequence is TGTGCCAGCAGCCGAAAGAGGGAGCATGAGCAGTTCTTC.

The rearrangement links TRBV3-1 (or the pseudogene TRBV3-2) to TRBJ2-1; the match to TRBD1 covers 7 bases. Germline loops: CDR1 LGHDT, CDR2 YNNKEL (reference sequence). The CDR3 runs 14 residues. Trimming at V came to 7 bases and at J to 6 bases, leaving 9 bases not matched to a gene. CDR3 sequence reads: CASTLRGHLNEQFF. DNA of the CDR3: TGTGCCAGCACTCTGAGGGGGCACCTCAATGAGCAGTTCTTC.